This passage covers 19 T cell receptor beta chains from one sample sequenced in a study of blood T cell repertoires in COVID-19. Data came from immunoSEQ multiplex PCR; TCRdb stores just in-frame clones and leaves some out. Of about 430,000 clones listed, around 91% are singletons. Sequencing was performed on PBMCs or T cells enriched from blood (not recorded which). These receptors were obtained from a man aged 30-40 years who had recovered from COVID-19.

This clone is a singleton in its sample. The rearrangement links TRBV7-9 to TRBJ1-4, with D uncertain. The CDR3 spans 15 residues. Trimming cost V 4 bases and J 3 bases, with 12 bases left between them. Germline values: CDR1 SEHNR, CDR2 FQNEAQ (reference sequence). CDR3 in amino acids: CASSSPGMSNEKLFF. The CDR3 nucleotides are TGTGCCAGCAGCTCCCCCGGGATGTCTAATGAAAAACTGTTTTTT.

The J gene is TRBJ2-7, the V gene TRBV5-6; TRBD2 might be the D (5 bases). Germline-derived CDR1 and CDR2 are SGHDT and YYEEEE. V gave up 4 bases and J gave up 1 base, with 15 bases separating them. The CDR3 covers 15 residues. Written as DNA, the CDR3 is TGTGCCAGCAGCAGCGGACCCCGACATTCCTACGAGCAGTACTTC. It specifies CASSSGPRHSYEQYF.

The V call is TRBV6-5, the J call TRBJ2-1; 9 nucleotides agree with TRBD1. The junction had 5 bases not matched to a gene; V was cut back by 6 bases and J by 8 bases. CDR3 length equals 13 residues. The germline CDR1 and CDR2 sequences are MNHEY and SVGAGI. DNA of the CDR3: TGTGCCAGCAGGGGAGGGACAGGGTATGAGCAGTTCTTC. It codes for CASRGGTGYEQFF.

The gene calls are TRBV7-2 and TRBJ1-1; 10 bases are shared with TRBD1. The CDR3 is made up of 16 amino acids. V lost 5 bases and J lost 7; bases outside the gene matches: 13. The V gene's germline CDR1 is SGHTA and CDR2 FQGNSA. This CDR3 is CASSRDGTGERGEAFF. The CDR3 region has the DNA TGTGCCAGCAGCCGCGATGGGACAGGGGAGCGGGGTGAAGCTTTCTTT.

The chain uses TRBV28 and TRBJ1-4; unclear D gene. In germline, CDR1 is MDHEN, CDR2 SYDVKM. The CDR3 extends over 15 amino acids. V lost 3 bases and J lost 7, with 15 bases in between. CDR3 DNA sequence: TGTGCCAGCAGTTTCCTGACTGCCGTGGGTGAAAAACTGTTTTTT. This gives the protein CASSFLTAVGEKLFF. The full variable domain, its missing parts supplied by reference TRBV28 and TRBJ1-4, is DVKVTQSSRYLVKRTGEKVFLECVQDMDHENMFWYRQDPGLGLRLIYFSYDVKMKEKGDIPEGYSVSREKKERFSLILESASTNQTSMYLCASSFLTAVGEKLFFGSGTQLSVL.

The chain links TRBV19 to TRBJ1-1, with D maybe TRBD1 (6 bases). Per the germline V gene, CDR1 is LNHDA and CDR2 is SQIVND (reference sequence). The CDR3 loop spans 17 amino acids. The V end lost 0 bases, the J end lost 0 bases, and 14 bases lay between the germline ends. CDR3 bases: TGTGCCAGTAGTATAGATGGGGCAGGGGCGGTGAACACTGAAGCTTTCTTT. Amino acid sequence: CASSIDGAGAVNTEAFF.

This chain joins TRBV2 and TRBJ1-1; 8 bases map to TRBD1. CDR1 and CDR2 from the germline V gene are SNHLY and FYNNEI. The trim removed 10 bases at V and 4 bases at J, leaving 5 bases unmatched. CDR3 length: 12 residues. The CDR3 DNA is TGTGCCACCACTACAGGGGGCACTGAAGCTTTCTTT. Translating gives CATTTGGTEAFF.

V gene TRBV5-1 combines with J gene TRBJ2-7; D is uncertain. Trimming shortened V by 3 bases and J by 5 bases, and 12 bases separated the two germline ends. CDR1 and CDR2 (germline): SGHRS, YFSETQ. The CDR3 is 13 amino acids. The CDR3 DNA is TGCGCCAGCAGCTCCCGACTTCCGAACGAGCAGTACTTC. It translates to CASSSRLPNEQYF.

The table lists this clone with a few counts. This chain uses TRBV14 with TRBJ1-3; D possibly corresponds to TRBD1 (5 bases). This CDR3 is 16 amino acids long. Germline V gene data show CDR1 as SGHDN and CDR2 as FVKESK. V lost 1 base, J lost 7 bases, and 17 bases lay in between. CDR3 loop: CASSQAKGLRRNTIYF. The CDR3 DNA is TGTGCCAGCAGCCAAGCTAAGGGGCTAAGGCGTAACACCATATATTTT.

This clone was counted only a few times. This chain connects TRBV28 to TRBJ1-2; TRBD1 is a possible D gene (6 bases). V dropped 6 bases and J dropped 11 bases, with 16 bases sitting between them. The germline V gene has CDR1 MDHEN and CDR2 SYDVKM. The CDR3 is 12 residues long. CDR3 protein: CASRGTGSAYTF. The CDR3, as DNA: TGTGCCAGCAGGGGAACAGGGTCCGCTTACACCTTC.

The gene calls are TRBV11-2 and TRBJ2-5; tentative D call: TRBD1 (5 bases). Trimming removed 1 base at V and 0 bases at J, with 6 bases between. In germline, CDR1 is SGHAT, CDR2 FQNNGV. CDR3 length: 14 residues. CDR3 loop: CASSLGTNQETQYF. CDR3 in DNA: TGTGCCAGCAGCTTAGGGACAAACCAAGAGACCCAGTACTTC.

This clone has just one count. This sequence joins TRBV4-1 and TRBJ2-7, with a possible D match to TRBD1 (5 bases). The V end lost 0 bases, the J end lost 3 bases, and 15 bases lay between the germline ends. The CDR3 totals 16 residues. In germline, CDR1 is MGHRA, CDR2 YSYEKL. In DNA form, the CDR3 reads TGCGCCAGCAGCCAAGATCGCCCCCAGGGTTTCTACGAGCAGTACTTC. Its translation is CASSQDRPQGFYEQYF.

The chain is built from TRBV2 and TRBJ1-1; D not certain. V lost 4 bases and J 1 base, leaving 10 bases between the germline ends. The CDR3 spans 14 residues. The germline V gene has CDR1 SNHLY and CDR2 FYNNEI. CDR3 in DNA: TGTGCCAGCAGTGGTGCGGCAGCGAACACTGAAGCTTTCTTT. It translates to CASSGAAANTEAFF.

The CDR3 DNA follows: TGCGCCAGCAGTGAGTTGACAGGGGGCGCAGAGACCCAGTACTTC. It encodes CASSELTGGAETQYF. This chain joins TRBV10-1 and TRBJ2-5; 10 bases fit TRBD1. The CDR3 length is 15 residues. The V segment lost 1 base and the J segment 4 bases; nucleotides outside the gene matches: 3. CDR1 and CDR2 from the germline V gene are WNHNN and SYGVQD (reference sequence).

This clone has a single count. V usage is TRBV20-1 and J usage is TRBJ2-7; D gene uncertain. The V gene lost 4 bases and the J gene lost 5 bases, with 6 bases spanning the gap. Germline V gene data show CDR1 as DFQATT and CDR2 as SNEGSKA (reference sequence). The CDR3 contains 10 residues. CDR3 nucleotide sequence: TGCAGTGCTAAACTGGACGAGCAGTACTTC. Translating it yields CSAKLDEQYF.

The chain carries TRBV29-1 and TRBJ2-2; 13 bases line up with TRBD2. The V gene's germline CDR1 is SQVTM and CDR2 ANQGSEA. CDR3 size: 15 residues. After removal of 7 bases from V and 7 bases from J, the junction contained 9 bases not matched to a gene. CDR3 residues: CSALLAGGPGGELFF. The CDR3 bases are TGCAGCGCCCTACTAGCGGGAGGGCCAGGCGGGGAGCTGTTTTTT.

CDR3 region: CARWGAEAFF. CDR3 coding DNA: TGTGCCAGGTGGGGGGCTGAAGCTTTCTTT. The J gene is TRBJ1-1, the V gene TRBV6-5, with D possibly being TRBD1 (5 bases). Trimming took off 9 bases at V and 6 bases at J, with 8 bases between the two ends. CDR3 size: 10 residues. In germline, CDR1 is MNHEY, CDR2 SVGAGI.

The chain combines TRBV19 with TRBJ2-3, with TRBD2 matching 8 bases. The V and J ends lost 4 bases and 3 bases, in that order; junction bases with no gene match: 9. This CDR3 contains 16 residues. Germline CDR1 and CDR2: LNHDA and SQIVND (reference sequence). DNA for the CDR3: TGTGCCAGTAGTAAAGGTCTGCTAGCGGGTACAGATACGCAGTATTTT. This translates into CASSKGLLAGTDTQYF.

The chain couples TRBV7-9 to TRBJ1-2; TRBD1 aligns across 7 bases. This CDR3 is built from 16 residues. Trimming cost V 1 base and J 4 bases; bases outside gene matches: 9. Germline CDR1 is SEHNR and CDR2 is FQNEAQ (reference sequence). The CDR3 sequence is CASSLEEGRGVYGYTF. The CDR3, as DNA: TGTGCCAGCAGCTTAGAAGAGGGCAGGGGGGTCTATGGCTACACCTTC.